The rows below give T cell receptor beta chains drawn from one sample of a study of T cell repertoires in cytomegalovirus infection. TCRdb fed the reads into MiXCR, producing one record per CDR3 protein. The sample yields around 170,000 distinct CDR3 sequences, about a sixth seen once. The sample consisted of CD8+ T cells from PBMCs. All receptors derive from a human donor in good health (CMV status not recorded). Some clones in this sample may be carry-over from other donors' samples. The CDR3 runs from the conserved cysteine through the conserved F or W. Each record gives: D gene, J gene, clone size, V gene, CDR3 DNA, CDR3 protein. D genes are given only for firm matches. Rows give clone size only sometimes, using once, few, many, or a class for an expanded clone.

- TRBJ1-1 few TRBV7-9 TGTGCCAGCAGGCCCTCGGGGTCCAGAGGGACTGAAGCTTTCTTT CASRPSGSRGTEAFF
TRBD2 TRBJ2-3 few TRBV7-2 TGTGCCAGCAGCTTAGTCCCTGGACTAGCGGGAGGGCCTAAAGATACGCAGTATTTT CASSLVPGLAGGPKDTQYF
- TRBJ2-7 few TRBV7-8 TGTGCCAGCAGAGGCCCTTCCGGGCTTAGAAAGATGGACTTC CASRGPSGLRKMDF
- TRBJ2-7 - TRBV20-1 TGCAGTGCTAGCGACGGACCCTACGAGCAGTACTTC CSASDGPYEQYF
TRBD1 TRBJ1-2 few TRBV4-2 TGTGCCAGCAGCCACGACCTGGGACAGGGTGGGTTAAGCGATGGCTACACCTTC CASSHDLGQGGLSDGYTF
TRBD1 TRBJ1-2 - TRBV27 TGTGCCAGCAGTCCCGCCGGGACAGGCTATGGCTACACCTTC CASSPAGTGYGYTF
TRBD2 TRBJ2-7 - TRBV7-2 TGTGCCAGCCAGACTAGCGGAACCTCCTACGAGCAGTACTTC CASQTSGTSYEQYF
TRBD1 TRBJ1-2 - TRBV7-9 TGTGCCAGCAGCGACTCGCCGGGACAGGGTGGCCGCGGCTACACCTTC CASSDSPGQGGRGYTF
TRBD1 TRBJ1-1 - TRBV6-2/TRBV6-3 TGTGCCAGCAGGACAGGGGTGCGAGCTTTCTTT CASRTGVRAFF
TRBD1 TRBJ2-2 few TRBV27 TGTGCCAGCAGTTTAGGGACAGGGGCGCTAATCGCGAACACCGGGGAGCTGTTTTTT CASSLGTGALIANTGELFF
- TRBJ1-1 few TRBV28 TGTGCCAGCATTCGGGGGATTGAAGCTTTCTTT CASIRGIEAFF
- TRBJ2-1 - TRBV29-1 TGCAGCGTTGAAGGCAGGCTAAATGAGCAGTTCTTC CSVEGRLNEQFF
- TRBJ2-7 few TRBV7-2 TGTGCCAGCTCTCTGGGGGGGGCGCCTTACGAGCAGTACTTC CASSLGGAPYEQYF
- TRBJ1-2 few TRBV7-2 TGTGCCAGCAGCTTGGGAGACAGCTCCTTCTATGGCTACACCTTC CASSLGDSSFYGYTF
- TRBJ2-7 - TRBV5-1 TGCGCCAGCAGCTTGGAGCCAGGCACCTCCTACGAGGAGCAGTACTTC CASSLEPGTSYEEQYF
TRBD1 TRBJ2-7 few TRBV7-6 TGTGCCAGCAGCTTTCGGACAGGGAGCGAGCAGTACTTC CASSFRTGSEQYF
- TRBJ1-3 few TRBV7-6 TGTGCCAGCAGCTTAACAGCTAGCTCTGGAAACACCATATATTTT CASSLTASSGNTIYF
TRBD1 TRBJ1-1 few TRBV7-9 TGTGCCAGCAGCTTGAGGACAGGGGTGAACACTGAAGCTTTCTTT CASSLRTGVNTEAFF
TRBD2 TRBJ2-3 - TRBV12-3/TRBV12-4 TGTGCCAGCAGTCAAGCTGGGGGAGGGCCTTTGAATACGCAGTATTTT CASSQAGGGPLNTQYF
- TRBJ1-1 few TRBV4-2 TGTGCCAGCAGCCAAGACGGGAGACAGGAAGCTTTCTTT CASSQDGRQEAFF
- TRBJ1-1 few TRBV24-1 TGTGCCACCGAATCCTCCGACAAAATGAACACTGAAGCTTTCTTT CATESSDKMNTEAFF
TRBD1 TRBJ1-1 few TRBV7-6 TGTGCCAGCAGCCCGCGGGACAGGTTTTGGGAAGCTTTCTTT CASSPRDRFWEAFF
- TRBJ2-6 few TRBV12-3/TRBV12-4 TGTGCCAGCATCTCTGGGGCCAACGTCCTGACTTTC CASISGANVLTF
TRBD1 TRBJ2-7 few TRBV9 TGTGCCAGCAGTCAGGGGGCGGTATCCTACGAGCAGTACTTC CASSQGAVSYEQYF
- TRBJ2-5 few TRBV7-2 TGTGCCAGCAGCTCTTCGGCGCCCCAGTACTTC CASSSSAPQYF
- TRBJ2-1 few TRBV28 TGTGCCAGCAGCCCAAGGGGACGGCTCTCCAATGAGCAGTTCTTC CASSPRGRLSNEQFF
TRBD1 TRBJ1-1 few TRBV2 TGTGCCAGCAGTGACCCGACAGGGGATAAGACTGAAGCTTTCTTT CASSDPTGDKTEAFF
- TRBJ2-6 - TRBV4-3 TGCGCCAGCAGCCAAGAGAGAGAATCTGGGGCCAACGTCCTGACTTTC CASSQERESGANVLTF
TRBD1 TRBJ2-7 many TRBV7-8 TGTGCCAGCAGCTTAGTAGGGACAGGGTCTTACGAGCAGTACTTC CASSLVGTGSYEQYF
- TRBJ2-7 - TRBV29-1 TGCAGCGTTCGTAGGGACGGGTCCTACGAGCAGTACTTC CSVRRDGSYEQYF
- TRBJ2-1 - TRBV7-2 TGTGCCAGCAGCTTCCTGGACAGTTCGGGGTTCAATGAGCAGTTCTTC CASSFLDSSGFNEQFF
- TRBJ1-5 few TRBV4-1 TGCGCCAGCAGCCAAGATGTGGGTAGCAATCAGCCCCAGCATTTT CASSQDVGSNQPQHF
- TRBJ2-1 - TRBV28 TGTGCCAGCAGTTTAGATGAGAATGAGCAGTTCTTC CASSLDENEQFF
- TRBJ2-1 - TRBV6-2/TRBV6-3 TGTGCCAGCACCTTGGGCCCCTCCTACAATGAGCAGTTCTTC CASTLGPSYNEQFF
- TRBJ2-6 - TRBV12-3/TRBV12-4 TGTGCCAGCAGTGCCCGGGAGTCTGGGGCCAACGTCCTGACTTTC CASSARESGANVLTF
- TRBJ2-7 many TRBV7-6 TGTGCCAGCAGCTTTGGGGTCGGGGACGAGCAGTACTTC CASSFGVGDEQYF
TRBD2 TRBJ2-1 - TRBV30 TGTGCCTGGAACGGGGGGGATTACAATGAGCAGTTCTTC CAWNGGDYNEQFF
- TRBJ2-3 - TRBV29-1 TGCAGCGTCGAGGTTCGACGGGAGACTATAACAGATACGCAGTATTTT CSVEVRRETITDTQYF
TRBD2 TRBJ2-7 few TRBV19 TGTGCCAGTAGTATAGATGGACTAGCGGGACCGGGGAACGAGCAGTACTTC CASSIDGLAGPGNEQYF
TRBD2 TRBJ2-7 - TRBV28 TGTGCCAGCAGTCTGAGCGGGACCCTGGACGAGCAGTACTTC CASSLSGTLDEQYF
- TRBJ2-1 few TRBV11-2 TGTGCCAGCAGCTTCAACGACAATGAGCAGTTCTTC CASSFNDNEQFF
- TRBJ2-5 few TRBV7-7 TGTGCCAGCAGCTTAGTGGGGGTTACGGAGACCCAGTACTTC CASSLVGVTETQYF